The present entry profiles one TCR beta chain with its context. V was clipped by 5 bases and J by 5 bases; unmatched bases: 5. The germline V gene has CDR1 SGHVS and CDR2 FQNEAQ. The CDR3 is 15 amino acids. PCR amplification relied on 60 Vbeta primers (plus 13 Jbeta primers). Profiled with immunoSEQ multiplex PCR; TCRdb holds only in-frame clones, not every one. The profile covers 120,000 to 150,000 clones, with almost 80% appearing a single time and 0.5% to 0.85% taken by the ten largest. This sample stems from a study of cytomegalovirus exposure and HLA in healthy donors. The rearrangement links TRBV7-8 to TRBJ1-6; 8 bases match TRBD1. The sequence was obtained from a male donor in good health and CMV-seronegative. Sequencing was done on a sample of PBMCs. The CDR3 is CASSPTDRDNSPLHF. For the CDR3, the DNA is TGTGCCAGCAGCCCCACGGACAGGGATAATTCACCCCTCCACTTT.